These T cell receptor beta chains were read from a single sample in a study of shared clonotypes between healthy human individuals. The table came from immunoSEQ multiplex PCR; TCRdb's copy has only in-frame clones and leaves some out. The table has about 2 million clones, 90% to 95% seen once. The specimen sequenced was naive CD4+ T cells sorted from blood. These receptor sequences come from a man younger than 35 in good health. Both conserved end residues are part of each CDR3. Fields, in order: J gene, clone size, V gene, CDR3 length, D gene, CDR3 protein, CDR3 DNA. A D gene is named only where the DNA matches it firmly. Only some rows state a clone size, as once, few, many or a class for expanded clones.

TRBJ2-7,few,TRBV28,15,TRBD1,CASSLADRGGDEQYF,TGTGCCAGCAGTTTGGCGGACAGGGGAGGCGACGAGCAGTACTTC
TRBJ2-7,-,TRBV25-1,15,-,CASSPTGSSIGEQYF,TGTGCCAGCAGCCCTACAGGGAGTTCAATAGGCGAGCAGTACTTC
TRBJ2-3,-,TRBV5-1,15,-,CASSLQGTVGDTQYF,TGCGCCAGCAGCTTGCAGGGTACGGTGGGAGATACGCAGTATTTT
TRBJ1-3,-,TRBV19,14,TRBD1,CASMGTDSGNTIYF,TGTGCCAGTATGGGGACAGACTCTGGAAACACCATATATTTT
TRBJ1-6,-,TRBV27,15,-,CASRDPGGFNSPLHF,TGTGCCAGCAGGGACCCGGGGGGTTTTAATTCACCCCTCCACTTT
TRBJ1-1,-,TRBV15,11,-,CATSRRLEAFF,TGTGCCACCAGCAGACGGTTGGAAGCTTTCTTT
TRBJ1-2,-,TRBV4-3,16,-,CASSLIAGSANYGYTF,TGCGCCAGCAGCCTAATTGCAGGGTCAGCTAACTATGGCTACACCTTC
TRBJ2-5,-,TRBV19,16,TRBD2,CASSIVAGAYQETQYF,TGTGCCAGTAGTATTGTAGCGGGCGCGTACCAAGAGACCCAGTACTTC
TRBJ1-5,-,TRBV5-4,13,-,CASSWGRDQPQHF,TGTGCCAGCAGCTGGGGCCGAGATCAGCCCCAGCATTTT
TRBJ1-2,-,TRBV6-6,15,TRBD1,CASSYPGTGTYGYTF,TGTGCCAGCAGTTACCCCGGGACAGGCACCTATGGCTACACCTTC
TRBJ2-7,-,TRBV6-6,15,TRBD2,CASSLGTSGNYEQYF,TGTGCCAGCAGTCTGGGGACTAGCGGAAACTACGAGCAGTACTTC
TRBJ1-1,-,TRBV30,13,-,CAWSVRRNTEAFF,TGTGCCTGGAGTGTACGGCGGAACACTGAAGCTTTCTTT
TRBJ2-4,-,TRBV7-2,14,TRBD1,CASTQGQTKNIQYF,TGTGCCAGCACTCAGGGACAGACCAAAAACATTCAGTACTTC
TRBJ2-7,-,TRBV6-5,14,-,CASSWGLRGHEQYF,TGTGCCAGCAGTTGGGGACTTCGGGGCCACGAGCAGTACTTC
TRBJ1-5,-,TRBV28,16,TRBD1,CASIATDRARNQPQHF,TGTGCCAGTATAGCAACAGACAGGGCCCGCAATCAGCCCCAGCATTTT
TRBJ1-2,-,TRBV5-6,15,TRBD1,CASSRQGTIVNGYTF,TGTGCCAGCAGCCGACAGGGGACTATCGTTAATGGCTACACCTTC
TRBJ1-1,-,TRBV11-3,13,-,CASSLGRNDEAFF,TGTGCCAGCAGCTTAGGACGGAACGACGAAGCTTTCTTT
TRBJ1-1,-,TRBV18,12,TRBD1,CASSGQGVEAFF,TGTGCCAGCTCGGGACAGGGAGTTGAAGCTTTCTTT
TRBJ1-6,once,TRBV7-9,16,-,CASSLARSSYNSPLHF,TGTGCCAGCAGCTTAGCCAGGAGCTCCTATAATTCACCCCTCCACTTT
TRBJ2-1,-,TRBV4-1,15,-,CASSQPRVSYNEQFF,TGCGCCAGCAGCCAACCCAGGGTCTCCTACAATGAGCAGTTCTTC
TRBJ2-3,-,TRBV2,16,TRBD2,CASTEEGLAGTDTQYF,TGTGCCAGCACTGAGGAGGGACTAGCGGGCACAGATACGCAGTATTTT
TRBJ2-7,-,TRBV19,15,TRBD2,CASRSSGKSSYEQYF,TGTGCCAGTAGATCTAGCGGGAAATCCTCCTACGAGCAGTACTTC
TRBJ1-2,-,TRBV7-2,14,-,CASSERGEVYGYTF,TGTGCCAGCAGCGAACGGGGGGAAGTCTATGGCTACACCTTC
TRBJ2-5,-,TRBV6-5,13,-,CASSNSAGETQYF,TGTGCCAGCAGCAACAGTGCGGGGGAGACCCAGTACTTC
TRBJ1-5,-,TRBV6-5,12,-,CASSYSGGPQHF,TGTGCCAGCAGTTACTCGGGTGGGCCCCAGCATTTT
TRBJ2-7,-,TRBV10-3,13,-,CAISERVGFEQYF,TGTGCCATCAGTGAAAGGGTGGGTTTCGAGCAGTACTTC
TRBJ1-4,-,TRBV14,14,-,CASSQDATNEKLFF,TGTGCCAGCAGCCAAGATGCAACTAATGAAAAACTGTTTTTT
TRBJ2-7,-,TRBV25-1,14,TRBD2,CASRDTSGPYEQYF,TGTGCCAGCAGGGATACTAGCGGTCCCTACGAGCAGTACTTC
TRBJ2-7,-,TRBV5-1,15,TRBD1,CASSRLGQGAYEQYF,TGCGCCAGCAGTCGCCTAGGACAGGGGGCCTACGAGCAGTACTTC
TRBJ1-1,-,TRBV5-1,18,TRBD1,CASSQSNRDRGMNTEAFF,TGCGCCAGCAGCCAATCCAACCGGGACAGGGGTATGAACACTGAAGCTTTCTTT
TRBJ1-2,-,TRBV6-5,15,TRBD1,CASSRAPDRESGYTF,TGTGCCAGCAGTCGTGCCCCGGACAGGGAATCTGGCTACACCTTC
TRBJ2-7,-,TRBV6-5,15,-,CASSYSVSGTYEQYF,TGTGCCAGCAGTTACTCGGTATCAGGGACCTACGAGCAGTACTTC
TRBJ1-5,few,TRBV10-3,13,-,CAISIQVGQPQHF,TGTGCCATCAGCATACAAGTAGGACAGCCCCAGCATTTT
TRBJ2-7,-,TRBV6-1,11,-,CASRGVYEQYF,TGTGCCAGCAGGGGGGTCTACGAGCAGTACTTC
TRBJ2-5,-,TRBV7-9,15,-,CASSFGSGRGETQYF,TGTGCCAGCAGCTTCGGCAGCGGCAGGGGAGAGACCCAGTACTTC
TRBJ1-5,-,TRBV28,13,-,CASSRGGSQPQHF,TGTGCCAGCAGCCGCGGGGGGAGTCAGCCCCAGCATTTT
TRBJ1-6,-,TRBV7-9,15,-,CASSPSGGYNSPLHF,TGTGCCAGCAGCCCGTCGGGGGGGTATAATTCACCCCTCCACTTT
TRBJ2-2,-,TRBV2,15,TRBD2,CASNRGGSSTGELFF,TGTGCCAGCAACCGGGGGGGGTCTAGCACCGGGGAGCTGTTTTTT
TRBJ2-5,once,TRBV7-6,15,-,CASSLTGGFQETQYF,TGTGCCAGCAGCTTAACGGGGGGCTTCCAAGAGACCCAGTACTTC
TRBJ1-1,-,TRBV18,15,TRBD1,CASSRGRGLDTEAFF,TGTGCCAGCTCACGCGGGAGGGGGCTGGACACTGAAGCTTTCTTT
TRBJ2-1,once,TRBV10-3,13,-,CAISESVYNEQFF,TGTGCCATCAGTGAGTCGGTCTACAATGAGCAGTTCTTC
TRBJ2-7,-,TRBV6-5,15,TRBD2,CASSYLAGGSYEQYF,TGTGCCAGCAGTTACCTAGCGGGGGGCTCCTACGAGCAGTACTTC
TRBJ1-4,-,TRBV30,15,-,CAWSVWDGSNEKLFF,TGTGCCTGGAGTGTATGGGACGGTTCTAATGAAAAACTGTTTTTT
TRBJ2-7,-,TRBV6-5,11,-,CASSSYDEQYF,TGTGCCAGCAGTTCTTACGACGAGCAGTACTTC
TRBJ2-2,-,TRBV18,15,TRBD2,CASSPPLAGTGELFF,TGTGCCAGCTCACCACCGCTAGCGGGAACCGGGGAGCTGTTTTTT
TRBJ2-7,-,TRBV6-1,14,TRBD1,CASKARTGLLEQYF,TGTGCCAGCAAGGCCCGGACAGGGTTGCTCGAGCAGTACTTC
TRBJ2-7,once,TRBV7-2,14,-,CASSLEARGNEQYF,TGTGCCAGCAGCTTAGAAGCCCGGGGCAACGAGCAGTACTTC
TRBJ2-5,-,TRBV19,13,-,CASSPMDFGTQYF,TGTGCCAGTAGCCCTATGGACTTTGGGACCCAGTACTTC
TRBJ1-6,-,TRBV20-1,11,-,CSASLNSPLHF,TGCAGTGCTAGCTTGAATTCACCCCTCCACTTT
TRBJ2-1,-,TRBV5-4,16,TRBD2,CASSPLAAQTYNEQFF,TGTGCCAGCAGCCCCCTAGCGGCCCAAACCTACAATGAGCAGTTCTTC
TRBJ1-2,-,TRBV5-6,15,TRBD1,CASSLAGQGNYGYTF,TGTGCCAGCAGCTTGGCCGGACAGGGGAACTATGGCTACACCTTC
TRBJ1-1,-,TRBV10-3,14,-,CAIRDSRDITEAFF,TGTGCCATCAGGGACTCCCGGGACATCACTGAAGCTTTCTTT
TRBJ1-1,-,TRBV10-3,13,-,CAISEMWETEAFF,TGTGCCATCAGTGAGATGTGGGAAACTGAAGCTTTCTTT
TRBJ2-7,-,TRBV4-2,16,-,CASSQLELGSSYEQYF,TGTGCCAGCAGCCAACTTGAATTGGGGAGCTCCTACGAGCAGTACTTC
TRBJ1-2,-,TRBV2,14,TRBD1,CASRAGQGSEGYTF,TGTGCCAGCAGAGCGGGACAGGGAAGTGAAGGCTACACCTTC
TRBJ2-3,-,TRBV28,16,TRBD2,CASSLGTSGVGDTQYF,TGTGCCAGCAGTTTAGGGACTAGCGGGGTGGGAGATACGCAGTATTTT
TRBJ2-3,-,TRBV10-1,14,TRBD2,CASSHGLEGDTQYF,TGCGCCAGCAGTCACGGACTAGAGGGGGATACGCAGTATTTT
TRBJ2-3,-,TRBV7-6,18,TRBD2,CASSSRVPGLGPPDTQYF,TGTGCCAGCAGCTCGAGGGTCCCGGGACTAGGGCCCCCCGATACGCAGTATTTT
TRBJ2-2,-,TRBV7-2,15,-,CASSFARVNTGELFF,TGTGCCAGCAGCTTTGCCAGGGTTAACACCGGGGAGCTGTTTTTT
TRBJ2-7,-,TRBV2,16,-,CASSERAGRRSYEQYF,TGTGCCAGCAGTGAGAGGGCAGGGAGACGGTCCTACGAGCAGTACTTC